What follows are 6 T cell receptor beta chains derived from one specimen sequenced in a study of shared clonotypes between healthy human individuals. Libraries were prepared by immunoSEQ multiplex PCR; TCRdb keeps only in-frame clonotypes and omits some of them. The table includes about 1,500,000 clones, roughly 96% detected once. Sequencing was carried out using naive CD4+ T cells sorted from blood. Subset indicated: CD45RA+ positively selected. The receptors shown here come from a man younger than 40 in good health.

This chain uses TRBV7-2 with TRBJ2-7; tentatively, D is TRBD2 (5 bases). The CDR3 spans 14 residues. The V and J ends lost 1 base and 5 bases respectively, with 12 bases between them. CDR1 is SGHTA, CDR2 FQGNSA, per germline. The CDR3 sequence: CASSLGVLANEQYF. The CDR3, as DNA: TGTGCCAGCAGCTTAGGCGTTTTAGCGAACGAGCAGTACTTC.

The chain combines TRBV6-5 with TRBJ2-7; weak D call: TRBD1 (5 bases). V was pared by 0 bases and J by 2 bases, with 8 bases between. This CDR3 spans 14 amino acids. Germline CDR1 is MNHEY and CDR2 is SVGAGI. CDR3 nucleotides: TGTGCCAGCAGTTACTCGGGGCCCCCCTACGAGCAGTACTTC. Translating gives CASSYSGPPYEQYF.

The CDR3 sequence is CATSRDPGQVLHGQFF. The CDR3 region has the DNA TGTGCCACCAGCAGAGATCCGGGACAGGTCCTACATGGACAGTTCTTC. This chain uses TRBV15 with TRBJ2-1; TRBD1 matches at 8 bases. The J segment lost 13 bases and the V segment lost 0 bases, leaving 14 bases of the junction unmatched. Germline loops: CDR1 LNHNV, CDR2 YYDKDF (reference sequence). The CDR3 extends over 16 amino acids.

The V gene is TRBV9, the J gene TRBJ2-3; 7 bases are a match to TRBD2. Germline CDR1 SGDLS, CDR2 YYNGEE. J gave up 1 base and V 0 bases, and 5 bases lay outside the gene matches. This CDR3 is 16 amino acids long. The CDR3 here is CASSVGRLAGTDTQYF. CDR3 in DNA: TGTGCCAGCAGCGTAGGTCGACTAGCCGGCACAGATACGCAGTATTTT.

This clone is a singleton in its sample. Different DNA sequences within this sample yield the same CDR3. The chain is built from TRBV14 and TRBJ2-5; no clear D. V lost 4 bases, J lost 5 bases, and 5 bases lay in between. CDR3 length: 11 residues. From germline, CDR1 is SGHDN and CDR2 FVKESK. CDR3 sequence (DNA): TGTGCCAGCAGCCGCAGGGAGACCCAGTACTTC. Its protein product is CASSRRETQYF.

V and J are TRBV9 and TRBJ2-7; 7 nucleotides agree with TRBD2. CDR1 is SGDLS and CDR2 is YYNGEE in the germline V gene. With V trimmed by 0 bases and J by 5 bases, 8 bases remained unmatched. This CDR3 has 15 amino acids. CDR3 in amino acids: CASSVGSSGVHEQYF. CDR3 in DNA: TGTGCCAGCAGCGTAGGGTCGAGCGGGGTCCACGAGCAGTACTTC.